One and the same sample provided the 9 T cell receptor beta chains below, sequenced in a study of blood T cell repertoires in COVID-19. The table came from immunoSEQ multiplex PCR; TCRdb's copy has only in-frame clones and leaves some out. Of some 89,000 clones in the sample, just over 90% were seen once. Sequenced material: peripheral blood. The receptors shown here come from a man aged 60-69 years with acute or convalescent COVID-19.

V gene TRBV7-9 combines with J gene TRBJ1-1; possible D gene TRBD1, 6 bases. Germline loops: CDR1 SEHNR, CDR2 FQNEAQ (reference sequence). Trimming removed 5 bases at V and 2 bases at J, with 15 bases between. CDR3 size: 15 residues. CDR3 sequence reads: CASSPLTGFNTEAFF. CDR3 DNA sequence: TGTGCCAGCAGCCCACTAACAGGGTTTAACACTGAAGCTTTCTTT.

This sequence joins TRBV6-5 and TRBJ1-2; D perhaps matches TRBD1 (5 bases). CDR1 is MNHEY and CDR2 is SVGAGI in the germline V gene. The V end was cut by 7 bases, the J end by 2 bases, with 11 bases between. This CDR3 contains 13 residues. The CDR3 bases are TGTGCCAGCACTCCGACAGTAAACTATGGCTACACCTTC. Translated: CASTPTVNYGYTF.

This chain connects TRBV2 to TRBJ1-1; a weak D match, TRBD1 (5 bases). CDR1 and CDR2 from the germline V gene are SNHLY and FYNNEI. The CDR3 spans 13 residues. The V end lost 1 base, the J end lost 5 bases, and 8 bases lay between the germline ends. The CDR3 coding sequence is TGTGCCAGCAGTGAAGAAAAGGGGACTGAAGCTTTCTTT. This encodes CASSEEKGTEAFF. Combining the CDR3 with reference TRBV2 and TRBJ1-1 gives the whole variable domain EPEVTQTPSHQVTQMGQEVILRCVPISNHLYFYWYRQILGQKVEFLVSFYNNEISEKSEIFDDQFSVERPDGSNFTLKIRSTKLEDSAMYFCASSEEKGTEAFFGQGTRLTVV.

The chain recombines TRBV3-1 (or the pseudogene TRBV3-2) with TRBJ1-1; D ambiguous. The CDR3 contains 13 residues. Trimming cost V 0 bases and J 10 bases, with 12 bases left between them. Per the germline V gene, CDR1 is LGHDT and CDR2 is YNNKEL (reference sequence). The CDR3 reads CASSQDAGVIAFF. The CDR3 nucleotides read TGTGCCAGCAGCCAAGATGCCGGGGTGATAGCTTTCTTT.

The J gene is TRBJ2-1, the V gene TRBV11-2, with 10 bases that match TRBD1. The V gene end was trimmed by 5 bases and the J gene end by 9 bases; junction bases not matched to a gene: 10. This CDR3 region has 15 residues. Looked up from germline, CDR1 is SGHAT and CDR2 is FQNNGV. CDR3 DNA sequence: TGTGCCAGCAGCGTAGTGGGACAGGGGAATGGTGAGCAGTTCTTC. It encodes CASSVVGQGNGEQFF.

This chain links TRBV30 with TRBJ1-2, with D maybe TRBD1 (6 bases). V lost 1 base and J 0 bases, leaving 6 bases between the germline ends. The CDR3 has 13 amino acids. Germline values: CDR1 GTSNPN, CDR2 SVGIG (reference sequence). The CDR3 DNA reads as TGTGCCTGGAGTGAGGGGGCTAACTATGGCTACACCTTC. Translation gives CAWSEGANYGYTF.

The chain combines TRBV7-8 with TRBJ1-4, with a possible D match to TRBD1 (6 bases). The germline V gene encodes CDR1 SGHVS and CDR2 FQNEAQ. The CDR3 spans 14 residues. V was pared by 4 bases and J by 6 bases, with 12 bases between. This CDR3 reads CASSSGGPDEKLFF. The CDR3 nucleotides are TGTGCCAGCAGCTCCGGGGGGCCGGATGAAAAACTGTTTTTT.

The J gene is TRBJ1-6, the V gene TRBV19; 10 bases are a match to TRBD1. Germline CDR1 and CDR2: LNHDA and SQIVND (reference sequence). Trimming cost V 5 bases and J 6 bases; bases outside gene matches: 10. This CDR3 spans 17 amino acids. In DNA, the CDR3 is TGTGCCAGTAGTGCCAGACAGGGGGCGCGAGGTAATTCACCCCTCCACTTT. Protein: CASSARQGARGNSPLHF.

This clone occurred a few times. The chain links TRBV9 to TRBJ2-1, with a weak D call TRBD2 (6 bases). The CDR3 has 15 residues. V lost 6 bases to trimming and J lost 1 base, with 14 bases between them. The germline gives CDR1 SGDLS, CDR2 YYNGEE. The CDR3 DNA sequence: TGTGCCAGCACCCCTCGTGGGGGGTCCTACAATGAGCAGTTCTTC. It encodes CASTPRGGSYNEQFF.